These 20 T cell receptor beta chains originate from one sample sequenced in a study of OX40 agonist ivuxolimab in advanced cancers. Repertoires were generated with immunoSEQ multiplex PCR, while TCRdb's copy carries only in-frame clones and drops some. The sample comprises roughly 93,000 clones, around 80% of which are singletons, and approximately 5.5% rests with the top ten. Sample: CD4+ or CD8+ T cells sorted from blood, taken in a trial of the OX40 agonist ivuxolimab. These receptor sequences come from an adult with an advanced solid tumor such as melanoma, head and neck, liver or kidney cancer.

The V gene is TRBV5-1, the J gene TRBJ1-2; D call uncertain. This CDR3 comprises 15 residues. Germline CDR1 SGHRS, CDR2 YFSETQ. The V gene lost 0 bases and the J gene lost 1 base, with 10 bases spanning the gap. The CDR3 reads CASSLATGFNYGYTF. The CDR3 DNA sequence: TGCGCCAGCAGCTTGGCCACGGGGTTTAACTATGGCTACACCTTC.

The chain carries TRBV5-6 and TRBJ1-3, with D unresolved. V lost 2 bases and J 3 bases, leaving 12 bases between the germline ends. Germline V gene sequence: CDR1 SGHDT, CDR2 YYEEEE. CDR3 length: 15 residues. CDR3 nucleotides: TGTGCCAGCAGCTTAAGAAGGGCACTTGGAAACACCATATATTTT. This sequence encodes CASSLRRALGNTIYF.

V gene TRBV25-1 combines with J gene TRBJ2-2, with D hard to call. Germline CDR1 MGHDK, CDR2 SYGVNS. Trimming cost V 8 bases and J 7 bases, with 8 bases left between them. The CDR3 is made up of 11 amino acids. The CDR3 nucleotides are TGTGCCAGCGATAGGAACGGGGAGCTGTTTTTT. Its protein product is CASDRNGELFF.

The gene calls are TRBV18 and TRBJ2-7; possibly TRBD1 or TRBD2 for D (5 bases each). This CDR3 has 16 amino acids. Trimming removed 1 base at V and 0 bases at J, with 13 bases between. The germline V gene has CDR1 KGHSH and CDR2 LQKENI. The CDR3 nucleotides read TGTGCCAGCTCACCACGGGACGGATTCTCCTCCTACGAGCAGTACTTC. It translates to CASSPRDGFSSYEQYF.

The chain carries TRBV30 and TRBJ1-6; no reliable D call. The length of the CDR3 is 15 residues. Germline CDR1 reads GTSNPN; CDR2 reads SVGIG (reference sequence). V was clipped by 4 bases and J by 2 bases, with 12 bases between them. As DNA, the CDR3 is TGTGCCTGGATCCCCGGGGTTGCCTATAATTCACCCCTCCACTTT. Protein product: CAWIPGVAYNSPLHF.

This chain links TRBV7-2 with TRBJ2-7, with D tentatively TRBD2 (5 bases). Germline values: CDR1 SGHTA, CDR2 FQGNSA. The CDR3 loop spans 13 amino acids. With 8 bases removed from V and 7 bases from J, the gap between germline ends came to 18 bases. The chain's CDR3 is CASGRAEIGEQYF. The DNA for the CDR3 is TGTGCCAGCGGGAGAGCGGAGATCGGGGAGCAGTACTTC.

V gene TRBV7-2 combines with J gene TRBJ1-4; 8 nucleotides align to TRBD1. The CDR3 spans 16 residues. Germline V gene lookup returns CDR1 SGHTA and CDR2 FQGNSA. The junction had 5 bases not matched to a gene; V was cut back by 1 base and J by 4 bases. The CDR3 is CASSLVGQVLNEKLFF. Here the CDR3 DNA reads TGTGCCAGCAGCTTAGTGGGACAGGTTCTTAATGAAAAACTGTTTTTT.

V and J are TRBV7-9 and TRBJ2-4; TRBD2 matches at 12 bases. The CDR3 is made up of 19 amino acids. Germline lookup yields CDR1 SEHNR and CDR2 FQNEAQ (reference sequence). V gave up 3 bases and J gave up 0 bases; unmatched junction bases: 9. CDR3 in amino acids: CASSFPGTSGPLAKNIQYF. In DNA form, the CDR3 reads TGTGCCAGCAGCTTCCCCGGGACTAGCGGGCCCTTAGCCAAAAACATTCAGTACTTC.

The chain recombines TRBV25-1 with TRBJ1-4; D gene uncertain. Germline V gives CDR1 MGHDK, CDR2 SYGVNS. V gave up 4 bases and J gave up 3 bases, with 6 bases separating them. CDR3 size: 13 residues. The CDR3 DNA reads as TGTGCCAGCAGTGGTCCTTCTAATGAAAAACTGTTTTTT. As protein: CASSGPSNEKLFF.

As concerns this clone: Its ends do not fully match the called genes, so a read error is possible. J is TRBJ2-3 and V is TRBV5-8; a possible D gene is TRBD1 (6 bases). With the DNA end fitting TRBJ1-5 better, the J assignment may be wrong. Germline CDR1 reads SGHTS; CDR2 reads YDEGEE. The CDR3 covers 17 residues. CDR3 residues: CASSQGTSGGARDTQHF. The CDR3 region has the DNA TGCGCCAGCAGCCAAGGGACTAGCGGGGGGGCCAGAGATACGCAGCATTTT.

The rearrangement joins TRBV29-1 to TRBJ2-5; the D is unclear. The germline V gene encodes CDR1 SQVTM and CDR2 ANQGSEA. Trimming stripped 6 bases from V and 3 bases from J, with 8 bases between. CDR3 size: 11 residues. CDR3 in DNA: TGCAGCGTCGGGCTCGAAGAGACCCAGTACTTC. Residues: CSVGLEETQYF.

V and J are TRBV7-8 and TRBJ1-2, with TRBD1 matching over 10 bases. This CDR3 is 14 amino acids long. CDR1 is SGHVS and CDR2 is FQNEAQ in the germline V gene. V shed 4 bases, J shed 7 bases, and the junction held 6 bases outside the gene matches. The CDR3 is CASSSKGTGVGYTF. The CDR3 DNA sequence: TGTGCCAGCAGCTCAAAAGGGACAGGGGTTGGCTACACCTTC.

This clone has more than one count but fewer than ten. The chain links TRBV19 to TRBJ1-4; D perhaps matches TRBD1 (6 bases). This CDR3 contains 16 residues. The germline V gene encodes CDR1 LNHDA and CDR2 SQIVND (reference sequence). Trimming left V 7 bases short and J 5 bases short, with 20 bases between. Here the CDR3 DNA reads TGTGCCAGTACCGCCTCCGACAGGCTTAAAAATGAAAAACTGTTTTTT. It specifies CASTASDRLKNEKLFF.

The gene calls are TRBV6-5 and TRBJ2-7, with TRBD2 identical over 9 bases. This CDR3 has 14 residues. The germline V gene encodes CDR1 MNHEY and CDR2 SVGAGI. After removal of 5 bases from V and 5 bases from J, the junction contained 7 bases not matched to a gene. CDR3 DNA sequence: TGTGCCAGCAGTCTTAGCGGGAGTCTGGACGAGCAGTACTTC. It translates to CASSLSGSLDEQYF.

The chain is built from TRBV5-1 and TRBJ2-7, with TRBD1 identical over 9 bases. CDR3 size: 14 residues. Germline values: CDR1 SGHRS, CDR2 YFSETQ. V was pared by 4 bases and J by 6 bases, with 8 bases of the junction left unmatched. This chain's CDR3 is CASSLGTGPPEQYF. CDR3 nucleotide sequence: TGCGCCAGCAGCCTCGGGACAGGGCCCCCCGAGCAGTACTTC. Supplemented by reference TRBV5-1 and TRBJ2-7, the full variable domain reads KAGVTQTPRYLIKTRGQQVTLSCSPISGHRSVSWYQQTPGQGLQFLFEYFSETQRNKGNFPGRFSGRQFSNSRSEMNVSTLELGDSALYLCASSLGTGPPEQYFGPGTRLTVT.

This chain uses TRBV2 with TRBJ2-5, with 9 bases identical to TRBD1. Germline loops: CDR1 SNHLY, CDR2 FYNNEI. After removal of 5 bases from V and 5 bases from J, the junction contained 6 bases not matched to a gene. This CDR3 has 14 amino acids. The CDR3 here is CASSRDRASETQYF. In DNA form, the CDR3 reads TGTGCCAGCAGTAGGGACAGGGCTAGCGAGACCCAGTACTTC.

CDR3 nucleotide sequence: TGTGCCAGCAGGGACGACAGGGGACCCTTCAACTACAATGAGCAGTTCTTC. Protein product: CASRDDRGPFNYNEQFF. V usage is TRBV2 and J usage is TRBJ2-1, with TRBD1 matching over 8 bases. After removal of 6 bases from V and 3 bases from J, the junction contained 13 bases not matched to a gene. CDR1 and CDR2 from the germline V gene are SNHLY and FYNNEI. This CDR3 region has 17 residues.

V gene TRBV27 combines with J gene TRBJ2-7; no definite D call. Germline V gene sequence: CDR1 MNHEY, CDR2 SMNVEV (reference sequence). V was trimmed by 5 bases and J by 0 bases, leaving 11 bases between them. The CDR3 totals 14 residues. The CDR3 spells CASSLFTGSYEQYF. The CDR3 DNA sequence: TGTGCCAGCAGTCTGTTCACGGGCTCCTACGAGCAGTACTTC.

This chain joins TRBV27 and TRBJ2-1, with D perhaps matching TRBD2 (6 bases). The CDR3 contains 12 residues. V was pared by 5 bases and J by 7 bases, with 9 bases between. The germline V gene has CDR1 MNHEY and CDR2 SMNVEV (reference sequence). CDR3 sequence (DNA): TGTGCCAGCAGTACCCGGGGGAATGAGCAGTTCTTC. Translating gives CASSTRGNEQFF.

The genes are TRBV10-1 and TRBJ1-1, with D hard to call. The CDR3 runs to 13 residues. Germline V gene lookup returns CDR1 WNHNN and CDR2 SYGVQD (reference sequence). Trimming removed 4 bases from V and 7 bases from J, with 13 bases in between. The CDR3 spells CASSAYSMGEAFF. The CDR3 nucleotides read TGCGCCAGCAGTGCGTACTCTATGGGTGAAGCTTTCTTT.